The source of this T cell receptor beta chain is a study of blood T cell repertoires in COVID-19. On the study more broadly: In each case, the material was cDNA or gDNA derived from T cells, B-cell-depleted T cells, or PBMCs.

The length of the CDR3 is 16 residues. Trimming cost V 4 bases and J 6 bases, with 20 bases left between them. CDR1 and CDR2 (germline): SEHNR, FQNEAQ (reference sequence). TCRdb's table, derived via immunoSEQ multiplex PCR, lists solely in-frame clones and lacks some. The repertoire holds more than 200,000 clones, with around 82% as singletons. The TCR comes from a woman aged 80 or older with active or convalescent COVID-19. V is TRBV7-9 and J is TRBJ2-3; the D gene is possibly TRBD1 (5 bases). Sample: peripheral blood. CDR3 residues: CASSSLARAGLDTQYF. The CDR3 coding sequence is TGTGCCAGCAGCTCCCTGGCCAGGGCAGGGCTCGATACGCAGTATTTT.